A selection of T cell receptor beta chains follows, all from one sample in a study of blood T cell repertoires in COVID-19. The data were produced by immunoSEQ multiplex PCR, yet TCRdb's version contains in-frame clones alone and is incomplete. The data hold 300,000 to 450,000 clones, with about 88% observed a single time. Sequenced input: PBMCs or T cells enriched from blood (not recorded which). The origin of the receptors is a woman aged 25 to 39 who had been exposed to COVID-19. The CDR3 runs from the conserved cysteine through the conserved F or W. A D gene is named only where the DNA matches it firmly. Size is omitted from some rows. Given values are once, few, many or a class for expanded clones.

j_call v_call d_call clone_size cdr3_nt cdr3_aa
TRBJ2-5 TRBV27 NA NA TGTGCCACCTCGAGGGGTAGCGGTAGAGCCCAGTACTTC CATSRGSGRAQYF
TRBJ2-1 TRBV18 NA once TGTGCCAGCTCACCACCGGCTGCAACCGACTCCTACAATGAGCAGTTCTTC CASSPPAATDSYNEQFF
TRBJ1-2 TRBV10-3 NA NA TGTGCCATCAGTGAGTCGTCGGGTGGCTACACCTTC CAISESSGGYTF
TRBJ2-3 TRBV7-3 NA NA TGTGCCAGCAGCTTATTCCACGGGGCAGATACGCAGTATTTT CASSLFHGADTQYF
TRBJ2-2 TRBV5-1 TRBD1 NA TGCGCCAGCGAACAAAGTCAGGGGGCCGGGGAGCTGTTTTTT CASEQSQGAGELFF
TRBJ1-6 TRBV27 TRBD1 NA TGTGCCAGCGGACAGGTTTGGGACTCACCCCTCCACTTT CASGQVWDSPLHF
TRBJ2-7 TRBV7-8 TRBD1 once TGTGCCAGCAGCTCATATGACAGGGGGTACGAGCAGTACTTC CASSSYDRGYEQYF
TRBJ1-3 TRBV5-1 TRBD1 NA TGCGCCAGCAGCCCCCGGACAGGGTTCGGAAACACCATATATTTT CASSPRTGFGNTIYF
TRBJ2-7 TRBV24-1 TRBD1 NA TGTGCCACCAGTGATCCTCGGGGGCCGAGGGGACAGGGATCCTACGAGCAGTACTTC CATSDPRGPRGQGSYEQYF
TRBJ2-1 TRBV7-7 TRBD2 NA TGTGCCAGCAGCTTAGCGGTAGCGGGAGTGGTGGGCAATGAGCAGTTCTTC CASSLAVAGVVGNEQFF